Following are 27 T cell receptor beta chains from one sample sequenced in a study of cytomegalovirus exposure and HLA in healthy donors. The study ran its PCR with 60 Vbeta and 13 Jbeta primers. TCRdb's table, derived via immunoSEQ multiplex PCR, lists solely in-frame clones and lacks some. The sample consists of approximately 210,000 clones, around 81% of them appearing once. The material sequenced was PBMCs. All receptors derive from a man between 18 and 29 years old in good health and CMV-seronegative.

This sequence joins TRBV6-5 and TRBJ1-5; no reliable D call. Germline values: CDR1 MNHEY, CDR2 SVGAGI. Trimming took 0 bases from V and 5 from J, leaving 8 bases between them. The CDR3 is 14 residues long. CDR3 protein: CASSYSAGDQPQHF. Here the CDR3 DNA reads TGTGCCAGCAGTTACTCCGCAGGTGATCAGCCCCAGCATTTT.

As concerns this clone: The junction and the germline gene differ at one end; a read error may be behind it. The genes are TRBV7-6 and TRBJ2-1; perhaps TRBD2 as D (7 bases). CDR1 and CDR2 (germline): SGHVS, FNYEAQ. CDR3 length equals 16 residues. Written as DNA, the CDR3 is TGTGCCAGCAGCCTAGCAGGGGAGGGGGTATACAATGAGCAGTTCTTC. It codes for CASSLAGEGVYNEQFF.

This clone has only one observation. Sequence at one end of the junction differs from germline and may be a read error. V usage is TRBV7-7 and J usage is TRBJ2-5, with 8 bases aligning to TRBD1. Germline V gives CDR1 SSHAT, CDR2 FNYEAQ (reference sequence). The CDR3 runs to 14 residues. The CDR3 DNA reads TGTGCTAGCAGCGTCAGGGGGCTCCAAGAGACCCAGTACTTC. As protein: CASSVRGLQETQYF.

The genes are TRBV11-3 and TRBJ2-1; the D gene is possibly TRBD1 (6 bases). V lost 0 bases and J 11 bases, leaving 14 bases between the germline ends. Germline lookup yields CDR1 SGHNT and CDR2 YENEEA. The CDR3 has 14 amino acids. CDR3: CASSLDSPQGKQFF. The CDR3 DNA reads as TGTGCCAGCAGCTTAGATTCCCCACAGGGAAAGCAGTTCTTC.

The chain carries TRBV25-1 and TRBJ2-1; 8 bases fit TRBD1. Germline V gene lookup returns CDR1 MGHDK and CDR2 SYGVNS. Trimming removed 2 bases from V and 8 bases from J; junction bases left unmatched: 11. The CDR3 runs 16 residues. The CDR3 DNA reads TGTGCCAGCAGTGAAGGACGTTCAGGGGGCCGGGATGAGCAGTTCTTC. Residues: CASSEGRSGGRDEQFF.

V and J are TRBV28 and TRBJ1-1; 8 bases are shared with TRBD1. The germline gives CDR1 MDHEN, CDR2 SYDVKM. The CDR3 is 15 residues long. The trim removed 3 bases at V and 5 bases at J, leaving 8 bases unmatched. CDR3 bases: TGTGCCAGCAGTTTCCACGGCAGGGGGCTTACTGAAGCTTTCTTT. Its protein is CASSFHGRGLTEAFF.

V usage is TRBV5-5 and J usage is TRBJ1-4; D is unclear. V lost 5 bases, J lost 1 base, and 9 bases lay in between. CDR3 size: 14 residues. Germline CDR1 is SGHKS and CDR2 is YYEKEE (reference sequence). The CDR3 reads CASRRQVTNEKLFF. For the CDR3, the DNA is TGTGCCAGCAGGCGACAAGTAACTAATGAAAAACTGTTTTTT. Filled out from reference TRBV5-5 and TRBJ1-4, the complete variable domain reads DAGVTQSPTHLIKTRGQQVTLRCSPISGHKSVSWYQQVLGQGPQFIFQYYEKEERGRGNFPDRFSARQFPNYSSELNVNALLLGDSALYLCASRRQVTNEKLFFGSGTQLSVL.

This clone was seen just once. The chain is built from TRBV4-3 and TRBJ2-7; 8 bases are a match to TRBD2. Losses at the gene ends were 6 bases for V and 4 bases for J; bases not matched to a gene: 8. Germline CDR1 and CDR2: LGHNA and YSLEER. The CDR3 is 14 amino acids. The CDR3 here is CASSKGLGIYEQYF. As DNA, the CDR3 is TGCGCCAGCAGTAAGGGACTAGGGATTTACGAGCAGTACTTC.

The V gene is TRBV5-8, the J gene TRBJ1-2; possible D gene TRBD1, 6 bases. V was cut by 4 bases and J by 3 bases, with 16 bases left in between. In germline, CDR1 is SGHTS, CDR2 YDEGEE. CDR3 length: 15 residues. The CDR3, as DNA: TGTGCCAGCAGCCTAAAACAGGGCCAGGACTATGGCTACACCTTC. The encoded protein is CASSLKQGQDYGYTF. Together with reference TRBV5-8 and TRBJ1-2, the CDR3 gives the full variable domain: EAGVTQSPTHLIKTRGQQATLRCSPISGHTSVYWYQQALGLGLQFLLWYDEGEERNRGNFPPRFSGRQFPNYSSELNVNALELEDSALYLCASSLKQGQDYGYTFGSGTRLTVV.

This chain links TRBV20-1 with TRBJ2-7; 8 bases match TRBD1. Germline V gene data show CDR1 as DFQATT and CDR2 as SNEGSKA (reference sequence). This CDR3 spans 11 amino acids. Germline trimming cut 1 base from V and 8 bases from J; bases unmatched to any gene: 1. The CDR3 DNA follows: TGCAGTGCTAGAGGACAGGGGAAGCAGTACTTC. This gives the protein CSARGQGKQYF.

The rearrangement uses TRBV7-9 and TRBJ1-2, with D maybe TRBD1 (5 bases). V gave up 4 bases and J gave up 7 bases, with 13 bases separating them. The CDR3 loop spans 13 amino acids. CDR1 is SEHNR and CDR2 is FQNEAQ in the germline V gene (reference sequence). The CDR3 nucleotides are TGTGCCAGCAGCTCGGGGCGGGGTCCTGGCTACACCTTC. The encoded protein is CASSSGRGPGYTF.

In nucleotides, the CDR3 is TGTGCCAGCAGCTTCCGCCGGGTTCACAATGAGCAGTTCTTC. The encoded protein is CASSFRRVHNEQFF. The V and J genes are TRBV11-2 and TRBJ2-1; D remains ambiguous. This CDR3 has 14 amino acids. Per germline, CDR1 SGHAT and CDR2 FQNNGV. The V and J ends lost 3 bases and 5 bases respectively, with 11 bases between them.

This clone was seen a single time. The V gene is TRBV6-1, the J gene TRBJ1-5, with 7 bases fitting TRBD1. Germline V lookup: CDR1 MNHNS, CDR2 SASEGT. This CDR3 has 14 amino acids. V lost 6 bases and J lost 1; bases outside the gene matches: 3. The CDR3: CASSQQGSNQPQHF. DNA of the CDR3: TGTGCCAGCAGCCAACAGGGGAGCAATCAGCCCCAGCATTTT.

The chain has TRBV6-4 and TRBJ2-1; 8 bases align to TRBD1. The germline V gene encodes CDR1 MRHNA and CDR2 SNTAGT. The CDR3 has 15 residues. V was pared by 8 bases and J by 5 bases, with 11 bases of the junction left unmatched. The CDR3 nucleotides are TGTGCCAGCTCTCTTACAGGGGGAGAACACAATGAGCAGTTCTTC. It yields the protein CASSLTGGEHNEQFF.

CDR3 amino acids: CASSRRAGSTDTQYF. The CDR3 DNA reads TGTGCCAGCAGCCGGCGAGCGGGGAGCACAGATACGCAGTATTTT. This chain joins TRBV7-9 and TRBJ2-3, with 7 bases matching TRBD2. The CDR3 sequence is 15 residues long. The ends lost 5 bases at V and 0 bases at J; junction bases unmatched: 5. CDR1 is SEHNR, CDR2 FQNEAQ, per germline (reference sequence).

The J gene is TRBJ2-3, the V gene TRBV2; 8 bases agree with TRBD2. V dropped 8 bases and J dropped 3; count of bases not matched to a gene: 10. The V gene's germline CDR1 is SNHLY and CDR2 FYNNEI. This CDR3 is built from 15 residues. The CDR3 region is CASGVSGLVTDTQYF. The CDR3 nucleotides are TGTGCCAGCGGTGTTTCGGGACTAGTAACAGATACGCAGTATTTT.

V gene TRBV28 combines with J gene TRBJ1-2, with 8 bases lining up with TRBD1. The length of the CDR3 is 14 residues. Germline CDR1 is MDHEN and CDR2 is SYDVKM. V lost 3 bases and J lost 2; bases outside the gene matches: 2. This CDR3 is CASSFQGANYGYTF. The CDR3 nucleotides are TGTGCCAGCAGTTTTCAGGGGGCGAACTATGGCTACACCTTC.

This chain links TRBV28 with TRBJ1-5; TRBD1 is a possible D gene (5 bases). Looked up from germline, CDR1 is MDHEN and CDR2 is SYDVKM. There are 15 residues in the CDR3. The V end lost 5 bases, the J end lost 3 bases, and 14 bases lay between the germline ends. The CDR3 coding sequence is TGTGCCAGCAGTCAGGGCGCCTTCTACAATCAGCCCCAGCATTTT. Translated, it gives CASSQGAFYNQPQHF.

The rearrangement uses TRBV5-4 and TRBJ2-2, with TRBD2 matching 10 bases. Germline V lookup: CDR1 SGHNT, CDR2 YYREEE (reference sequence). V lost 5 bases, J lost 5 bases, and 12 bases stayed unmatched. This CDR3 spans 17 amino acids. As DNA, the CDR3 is TGTGCCAGCAGGAGGGGCGGAGCGGGAGGGGAAACCGGGGAGCTGTTTTTT. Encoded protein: CASRRGGAGGETGELFF.

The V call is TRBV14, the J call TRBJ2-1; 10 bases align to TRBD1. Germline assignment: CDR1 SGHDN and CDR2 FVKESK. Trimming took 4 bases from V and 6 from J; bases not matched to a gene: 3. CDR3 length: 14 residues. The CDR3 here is CASSPRQGANEQFF. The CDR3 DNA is TGTGCCAGCAGCCCCAGACAGGGGGCCAATGAGCAGTTCTTC.

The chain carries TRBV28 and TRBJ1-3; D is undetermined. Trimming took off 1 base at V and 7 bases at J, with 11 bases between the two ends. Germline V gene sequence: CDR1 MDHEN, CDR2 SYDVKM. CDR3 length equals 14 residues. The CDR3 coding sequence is TGTGCCAGCAGTTTATCCCACCCGGGGAACACCATATATTTT. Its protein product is CASSLSHPGNTIYF.

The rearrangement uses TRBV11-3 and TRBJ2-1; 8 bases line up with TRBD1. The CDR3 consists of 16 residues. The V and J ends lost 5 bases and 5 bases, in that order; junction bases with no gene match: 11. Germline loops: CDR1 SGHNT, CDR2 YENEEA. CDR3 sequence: CASSPGQGIHHNEQFF. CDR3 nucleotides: TGTGCCAGCAGCCCCGGACAGGGTATACACCACAATGAGCAGTTCTTC.

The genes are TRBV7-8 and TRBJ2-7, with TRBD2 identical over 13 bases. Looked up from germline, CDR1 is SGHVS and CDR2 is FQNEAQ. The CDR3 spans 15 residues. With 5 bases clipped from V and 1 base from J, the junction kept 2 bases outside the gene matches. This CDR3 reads CASSRTSGGSYEQYF. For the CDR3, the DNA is TGTGCCAGCAGCCGGACTAGCGGGGGATCCTACGAGCAGTACTTC.

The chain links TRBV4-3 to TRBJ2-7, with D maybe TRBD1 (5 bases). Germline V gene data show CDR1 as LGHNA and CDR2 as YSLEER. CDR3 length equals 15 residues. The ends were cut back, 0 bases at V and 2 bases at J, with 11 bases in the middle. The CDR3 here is CASSQELRAAYEQYF. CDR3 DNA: TGCGCCAGCAGCCAAGAACTCAGGGCAGCCTACGAGCAGTACTTC.

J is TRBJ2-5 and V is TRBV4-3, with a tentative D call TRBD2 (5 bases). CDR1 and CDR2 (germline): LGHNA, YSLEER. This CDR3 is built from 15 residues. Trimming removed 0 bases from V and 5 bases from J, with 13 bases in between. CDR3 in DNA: TGCGCCAGCAGCCAAGATAACGGGGTTGATGAGACCCAGTACTTC. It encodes CASSQDNGVDETQYF.

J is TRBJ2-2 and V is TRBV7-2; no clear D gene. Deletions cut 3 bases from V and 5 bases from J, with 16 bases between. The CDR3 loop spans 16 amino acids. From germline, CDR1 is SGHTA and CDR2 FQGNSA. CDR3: CASSFGNYERTGELFF. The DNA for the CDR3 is TGTGCCAGCAGCTTCGGCAACTACGAACGGACCGGGGAGCTGTTTTTT.

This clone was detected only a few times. CDR3 nucleotide sequence: TGTGCCAGCAGCTTAAACCCGCGGGAGACCCAGTACTTC. Translated: CASSLNPRETQYF. The rearrangement uses TRBV7-2 and TRBJ2-5; D unclear. V was shortened by 2 bases and J by 5 bases, with 9 bases between the two germline ends. Germline V CDR1 and CDR2: SGHTA, FQGNSA. The CDR3 consists of 13 residues.